Listed here are 20 T cell receptor beta chains from one sample, sequenced in a study of T cell responses to AZD1222 COVID-19 vaccine. Assay used: immunoSEQ multiplex PCR; TCRdb lists only in-frame clones, some missing. Of under 200,000 clones in the sample, 85% to 90% are singletons; the top ten hold around 5.5%. Sequences were derived from peripheral blood, sampled on day 0 of AZD1222 vaccination. The source is an adult in good health.

V gene TRBV6-2 or TRBV6-3 combines with J gene TRBJ1-1, with 7 bases aligning to TRBD1. This CDR3 comprises 14 residues. Germline trimming cut 6 bases from V and 10 bases from J; bases unmatched to any gene: 14. The V gene's germline CDR1 is MNHEY and CDR2 SVGEGT. The CDR3, as DNA: TGTGCCAGCAGCCCCATTGACAGGGAGTGGGGAGCTTTCTTT. Translating it yields CASSPIDREWGAFF.

This clone was found once. CDR3 sequence (DNA): TGTGCCACCAGCAGAGTGGGAACTAGCGGGAGGCGCACCGGGGAGCTGTTTTTT. Amino acids: CATSRVGTSGRRTGELFF. The V and J genes are TRBV15 and TRBJ2-2; 12 bases agree with TRBD2. The CDR3 runs 18 residues. The junction had 7 bases not matched to a gene; V was cut back by 1 base and J by 4 bases. Germline values: CDR1 LNHNV, CDR2 YYDKDF (reference sequence).

The chain uses TRBV7-8 and TRBJ1-2; no firm D call. The germline V gene encodes CDR1 SGHVS and CDR2 FQNEAQ. This CDR3 is built from 14 residues. The V gene lost 1 base and the J gene lost 3 bases, with 9 bases spanning the gap. The chain's CDR3 is CASSLDSSHYGYTF. CDR3 coding DNA: TGTGCCAGCAGCTTAGATTCCAGTCACTATGGCTACACCTTC. The whole variable domain, remainder taken from reference TRBV7-8 and TRBJ1-2, is GAGVSQSPRYKVAKRGQDVALRCDPISGHVSLFWYQQALGQGPEFLTYFQNEAQLDKSGLPSDRFFAERPEGSVSTLKIQRTQQEDSAVYLCASSLDSSHYGYTFGSGTRLTVV.

The V gene is TRBV5-1, the J gene TRBJ1-1; 8 nucleotides line up with TRBD1. The junction had 9 bases not matched to a gene; V was cut back by 4 bases and J by 7 bases. Germline V CDR1 and CDR2: SGHRS, YFSETQ. CDR3 length: 14 amino acids. Written as DNA, the CDR3 is TGCGCCAGCAGCCAGACAGGGGCGGAGGGTGAAGCTTTCTTT. It specifies CASSQTGAEGEAFF.

The chain employs TRBV7-8 and TRBJ2-4; 10 nucleotides agree with TRBD2. This CDR3 contains 18 residues. V shed 1 base, J shed 6 bases, and the junction held 12 bases outside the gene matches. Germline CDR1 SGHVS, CDR2 FQNEAQ. This CDR3 reads CASSLEGSSGGASNIQYF. CDR3 coding DNA: TGTGCCAGCAGCTTAGAAGGGTCTAGCGGGGGAGCATCAAACATTCAGTACTTC. The full variable domain, rest sourced from reference TRBV7-8 and TRBJ2-4, is GAGVSQSPRYKVAKRGQDVALRCDPISGHVSLFWYQQALGQGPEFLTYFQNEAQLDKSGLPSDRFFAERPEGSVSTLKIQRTQQEDSAVYLCASSLEGSSGGASNIQYFGAGTRLSVL.

The chain is built from TRBV7-6 and TRBJ1-2; TRBD1 agrees at 10 bases. The length of the CDR3 is 16 residues. V dropped 4 bases and J dropped 4; count of bases not matched to a gene: 9. Germline lookup yields CDR1 SGHVS and CDR2 FNYEAQ. CDR3 DNA sequence: TGTGCCAGCAGCTCCAGCGGACAGGGGGGATTCTATGGCTACACCTTC. Residues: CASSSSGQGGFYGYTF.

This chain connects TRBV19 to TRBJ1-1; no definite D call. This CDR3 has 15 amino acids. Germline CDR1 and CDR2: LNHDA and SQIVND (reference sequence). The V end lost 5 bases, the J end lost 2 bases, and 15 bases lay between the germline ends. CDR3 sequence: CASSPNPLRNTEAFF. The DNA for the CDR3 is TGTGCCAGTAGTCCCAATCCCTTGAGAAACACTGAAGCTTTCTTT.

This clone was seen only a few times. V and J are TRBV7-2 and TRBJ1-1; no reliable D call. Trimming shortened V by 5 bases and J by 4 bases, and 17 bases separated the two germline ends. CDR1 and CDR2 (germline): SGHTA, FQGNSA. The length of the CDR3 is 15 residues. The CDR3 loop reads CASSNDGAFATEAFF. The CDR3 region has the DNA TGTGCCAGCAGCAACGACGGAGCTTTTGCCACTGAAGCTTTCTTT.

V is TRBV5-1 and J is TRBJ2-3, with TRBD2 identical over 11 bases. The CDR3 is made up of 17 amino acids. The germline V gene encodes CDR1 SGHRS and CDR2 YFSETQ. After removal of 4 bases from V and 5 bases from J, the junction contained 12 bases not matched to a gene. CDR3 nucleotide sequence: TGCGCCAGCAGCAAGCTGACTAGCGGGGAGGGAATAGATACGCAGTATTTT. It translates to CASSKLTSGEGIDTQYF.

Comments on this clone: A read error may produce the germline difference seen at one junction end. The J gene is TRBJ1-2, the V gene TRBV4-3; D possibly corresponds to TRBD1 (6 bases). This CDR3 spans 16 amino acids. Germline V gives CDR1 LGHNA, CDR2 YSLEER. CDR3 residues: CASSKEHDRPNYGYTF. The CDR3 bases are TGCGCCAGCAGCAAAGAACATGACAGGCCCAACTATGGCTACACCTTC.

This clone was seen repeatedly, ten times or more. The chain recombines TRBV27 with TRBJ1-2; TRBD1 agrees at 8 bases. CDR1 and CDR2 (germline): MNHEY, SMNVEV (reference sequence). J was trimmed by 0 bases and V by 5 bases; bases with no gene match: 8. The CDR3 consists of 16 residues. DNA of the CDR3: TGTGCCAGCAGTGCCGGACAGGGAAGGTCTAACTATGGCTACACCTTC. Encoded protein: CASSAGQGRSNYGYTF.

In this sample, this clone turned up once. The chain has TRBV10-2 and TRBJ2-1; D not resolved. The CDR3 sequence is 12 residues long. Germline CDR1 reads WSHSY; CDR2 reads SAAADI. V gave up 3 bases and J gave up 5 bases, with 5 bases separating them. The CDR3 region is CASSEQNNEQFF. The CDR3, as DNA: TGCGCCAGCAGTGAACAGAACAATGAGCAGTTCTTC.

V gene TRBV7-9 combines with J gene TRBJ1-6, with TRBD1 matching 9 bases. The germline V gene encodes CDR1 SEHNR and CDR2 FQNEAQ (reference sequence). The CDR3 length is 13 residues. CDR3 nucleotide sequence: TGTGCAACGGGTGGACAGGGGACTTCACCCCTCCACTTT. Translated, it gives CATGGQGTSPLHF.

The chain combines TRBV10-3 with TRBJ1-1; D may be TRBD1 (5 bases). This CDR3 is built from 13 residues. CDR1 is ENHRY and CDR2 is SYGVKD in the germline V gene. Between the trimmed V and J ends, which lost 6 bases and 12 bases, there was a span of 20 bases. The CDR3 nucleotides are TGTGCCATCAGCCTCGGGGAGGGGCGAGAATCTTTCTTT. Protein: CAISLGEGRESFF.

Only a few counts were recorded for this clone. The chain is built from TRBV4-3 and TRBJ2-6, with D unresolved. The CDR3 length is 13 residues. V lost 2 bases and J 15 bases, leaving 14 bases between the germline ends. Germline V gives CDR1 LGHNA, CDR2 YSLEER. CDR3 sequence: CASSQTRQAALTF. The CDR3 DNA reads as TGCGCCAGCAGCCAAACCCGCCAGGCCGCCCTGACTTTC.

The chain employs TRBV3-1 (or the pseudogene TRBV3-2) and TRBJ1-3; D is uncertain. The V and J ends lost 3 bases and 7 bases respectively, with 10 bases between them. Germline CDR1 is LGHDT and CDR2 is YNNKEL (reference sequence). The CDR3 contains 13 residues. This chain's CDR3 is CASSQGKRNTIYF. For the CDR3, the DNA is TGTGCCAGCAGCCAGGGTAAACGGAACACCATATATTTT.

The chain couples TRBV9 to TRBJ1-1; D remains unclear. Germline V gene sequence: CDR1 SGDLS, CDR2 YYNGEE. The CDR3 spans 13 residues. V was pared by 1 base and J by 5 bases, with 9 bases between. In DNA form, the CDR3 reads TGTGCCAGCAGCGTACAATCTGGAACTGAAGCTTTCTTT. Its protein product is CASSVQSGTEAFF.

The rearrangement uses TRBV12-3 or TRBV12-4 and TRBJ1-1; D possibly corresponds to TRBD1 (6 bases). The CDR3 spans 13 residues. The germline V and J ends were trimmed by 2 bases and 8 bases, with 12 bases remaining between them. CDR3 nucleotide sequence: TGTGCCAGCAGTTTACGGGACAAGGGGGAAGCTTTCTTT. This translates into CASSLRDKGEAFF.

The genes are TRBV6-1 and TRBJ2-7; 11 nucleotides align to TRBD2. Germline-derived CDR1 and CDR2 are MNHNS and SASEGT. V trimming: 1 base; J trimming: 2 bases; junction bases outside the gene matches: 1. The CDR3 consists of 15 residues. The CDR3 DNA follows: TGTGCCAGCAGTGAAGATAGCGGGAGGGCCTACGAGCAGTACTTC. It codes for CASSEDSGRAYEQYF.

The chain joins TRBV3-1 (or the pseudogene TRBV3-2) to TRBJ1-2; no reliable D call. Trimming removed 8 bases at V and 3 bases at J, with 10 bases between. The CDR3 is made up of 12 amino acids. CDR1 is LGHDT and CDR2 is YNNKEL in the germline V gene (reference sequence). CDR3: CASGEVYYGYTF. The CDR3 DNA reads as TGTGCCAGCGGTGAGGTTTACTATGGCTACACCTTC.